This is a list of T cell receptor beta chains from one sample in a study of shared clonotypes between healthy human individuals. Method: immunoSEQ multiplex PCR; TCRdb's copy keeps in-frame clones and lacks some. This table holds over a million clones, around 98% found once. Material: naive CD4+ T cells sorted from blood. Receptors originate from a man between 25 and 39 years old in good health. Each CDR3 is given without its conserved first and last residue. Size is stated for part of the rows, as once, few or many counts, or as a class when the clone is expanded.

CDR3 | V | size | J
ASSYPGTKSSYEQY | TRBV6-9 | NA | TRBJ2-7
ASSYSFYEQY | TRBV6-6 | NA | TRBJ2-7
ASSPSGLTDTQY | TRBV6-4 | NA | TRBJ2-3
ASTRKVGTEAF | TRBV9 | NA | TRBJ1-1
ASSQVGNSYNEQF | TRBV4-3 | NA | TRBJ2-1
ASSSAPGTGDRYGYT | TRBV7-9 | NA | TRBJ1-2
ASSDPTLGLIKQY | TRBV6-1 | NA | TRBJ2-3
ASRHFPGPNTGELF | TRBV6-6 | once | TRBJ2-2
SSWDPQDTQY | TRBV29-1 | NA | TRBJ2-3
ASSPYRSSGSTDTQY | TRBV27 | NA | TRBJ2-3
ASSQGSVLNTEAF | TRBV4-3 | NA | TRBJ1-1
ASSPAAGMIGYT | TRBV7-8 | NA | TRBJ1-2
AGYNEQF | TRBV10-1 | once | TRBJ2-1
ASSLFPGESEAF | TRBV11-2 | NA | TRBJ1-1
ASSVGTSGPYNEQF | TRBV5-1 | once | TRBJ2-1
ASGRAPSTDTQY | TRBV5-4 | NA | TRBJ2-3
SAGTGNTIY | TRBV20-1 | once | TRBJ1-3
ASSLGGLVTEAF | TRBV28 | NA | TRBJ1-1
ASSEKPWAGDNEQF | TRBV6-1 | once | TRBJ2-1